This TCR beta chain was sequenced during a study of cytomegalovirus exposure and HLA in healthy donors. Across the whole study: A prior analysis found roughly 100 million unique TCR beta sequences from approximately 200 million T cells.

Trimming cost V 5 bases and J 5 bases, with 11 bases left between them. This CDR3 has 13 residues. Looked up from germline, CDR1 is MRHNA and CDR2 is SNTAGT. Use of 60 Vbeta and 13 Jbeta primers characterized the PCR. The data were produced by immunoSEQ multiplex PCR, yet TCRdb's version contains in-frame clones alone and is incomplete. The repertoire consists of approximately 69,000 clones, with about 72% occurring once and the leading ten covering less than 25%. V and J are TRBV6-4 and TRBJ2-3; possibly TRBD2 for D (7 bases). Sequencing input: PBMCs. The receptor was derived from a man aged 35 to 55 in good health and CMV-seropositive. CDR3: CASSPGGEDTQYF. DNA for the CDR3: TGTGCCAGCAGTCCGGGGGGCGAAGATACGCAGTATTTT.